This TCR beta chain was sequenced in a study of T cells in Graves' hyperthyroidism and ophthalmopathy. Background on the study: Any treatment followed the collection of peripheral blood at initial diagnosis.

This CDR3 is built from 15 residues. Germline lookup yields CDR1 SGHRS and CDR2 YFSETQ. The J segment lost 0 bases and the V segment lost 3 bases, leaving 5 bases of the junction unmatched. In this sample, this clonotype turned up a few times. TCR beta CDR3 region amplification was performed from RNA transcripts. An initial round of RT-PCR targeting the TCR CDR3 relied on the HTBI primer set. TCRdb fed the multiplex PCR reads into MiXCR, producing one record per CDR3 protein. The top ten hold around 7.3% of the sample, which has around 600,000 distinct CDR3 sequences, about a sixth seen once. Graves' hyperthyroidism showing no ophthalmopathy progression within 18 months was considered stable. PBMCs were sourced from roughly 10 ml fresh peripheral blood.

The chain uses TRBV5-1 and TRBJ1-2, with 7 bases that match TRBD1. Sequencing input: blood. The clonotype comes from a woman aged 25 to 45 with Graves' hyperthyroidism. Here the CDR3 reads CASSWGTDSNYGYTF. CDR3 DNA sequence: TGCGCCAGCAGCTGGGGGACAGATTCTAACTATGGCTACACCTTC.